These 16 T cell receptor beta chains were all obtained from the same sample, sequenced in a study of blood T cell repertoires in COVID-19 (dated by TCRdb to 2018 to 2020). To prepare the library, the immunoSEQ multiplex PCR assay was applied. The source is immuneACCESS, and TCRdb retained only in-frame sequences with V and J called. Part of the clones is not carried over; for the studies checked, unresolved V genes explain less than half of this, and the remainder is unexplained. Across this sample there are nearly 45,000 clones, with more than 75% seen only once. The biggest ten clones account for roughly 4.3% of the sample. Sequenced: peripheral blood. All receptors derive from a man in his forties or fifties with COVID-19, enrolled during active disease.

The gene calls are TRBV21-1 and TRBJ2-3; TRBD2 is taken as the D call from the table, unchecked against the DNA. TRBV21-1 is annotated as a pseudogene. The CDR3 spans 15 residues. The CDR3 reads CASSRGTLSTDTQYF. The DNA of the CDR3 is TGTGCCAGCAGCCGCGGGACTTTAAGCACAGATACGCAGTATTTT.

The V and J genes are TRBV4-1 and TRBJ1-1, with TRBD1 matching 8 bases. The germline CDR1 and CDR2 sequences are MGHRA and YSYEKL. Losses at the gene ends were 1 base for V and 5 bases for J; bases not matched to a gene: 9. The CDR3 loop spans 16 amino acids. The CDR3 coding sequence is TGCGCCAGCAGCCAAGGGACAGGGAGTTGGTTAACTGAAGCTTTCTTT. This sequence encodes CASSQGTGSWLTEAFF.

The chain joins TRBV19 to TRBJ1-2, with TRBD1 as a possible D gene (6 bases). Per the germline V gene, CDR1 is LNHDA and CDR2 is SQIVND (reference sequence). This CDR3 comprises 15 residues. V was shortened by 9 bases and J by 4 bases, with 21 bases between the two germline ends. CDR3 residues: CASHSVDSGIYGYTF. CDR3 nucleotides: TGTGCCAGCCACTCCGTGGACAGTGGGATCTATGGCTACACCTTC.

J is TRBJ2-7 and V is TRBV28, with 8 nucleotides matching TRBD2. Germline trimming cut 5 bases from V and 12 bases from J; bases unmatched to any gene: 12. This CDR3 comprises 13 residues. Germline V gene sequence: CDR1 MDHEN, CDR2 SYDVKM. CDR3 nucleotides: TGTGCCAGCAGTGCAGGAGTCGGGGGGGCGGTGTACTTC. It codes for CASSAGVGGAVYF. Filled out from reference TRBV28 and TRBJ2-7, the complete variable domain reads DVKVTQSSRYLVKRTGEKVFLECVQDMDHENMFWYRQDPGLGLRLIYFSYDVKMKEKGDIPEGYSVSREKKERFSLILESASTNQTSMYLCASSAGVGGAVYFGPGTRLTVT.

The rearrangement joins TRBV5-5 to TRBJ1-6; 7 nucleotides line up with TRBD1. The germline V gene encodes CDR1 SGHKS and CDR2 YYEKEE (reference sequence). The junction had 2 bases not matched to a gene; V was cut back by 4 bases and J by 7 bases. The CDR3 has 13 amino acids. The CDR3 reads CASSQQGNSPLHF. Written as DNA, the CDR3 is TGTGCCAGCAGCCAACAGGGGAATTCACCCCTCCACTTT.

The rearrangement uses TRBV11-3 and TRBJ2-7; 7 positions match TRBD1. Germline V lookup: CDR1 SGHNT, CDR2 YENEEA. The CDR3 spans 17 residues. J lost 3 bases, V lost 5 bases, and 16 bases had no gene match. In nucleotides, the CDR3 is TGTGCCAGCAGCCAAACCCCCCCGGGACAGCTTAGCTACGAGCAGTACTTC. Its translation is CASSQTPPGQLSYEQYF.

The V call is TRBV20-1, the J call TRBJ2-5; D is unclear. CDR1 DFQATT and CDR2 SNEGSKA come from the germline V gene (reference sequence). The ends were cut back, 5 bases at V and 0 bases at J, with 4 bases in the middle. The CDR3 has 11 residues. This chain's CDR3 is CSADNQETQYF. The CDR3, as DNA: TGCAGTGCTGACAACCAAGAGACCCAGTACTTC.

This sequence joins TRBV30 and TRBJ1-5; 8 bases are a match to TRBD1. This CDR3 has 14 residues. V gave up 5 bases and J gave up 6 bases; unmatched junction bases: 9. The germline V gene has CDR1 GTSNPN and CDR2 SVGIG (reference sequence). Here the CDR3 DNA reads TGTGCCTGGGGAACCGCAGGGGGCGGTCAGCCCCAGCATTTT. This gives the protein CAWGTAGGGQPQHF.

In this sample, this clone turned up a few times. The chain carries TRBV2 and TRBJ1-4; 7 nucleotides line up with TRBD1. Germline loops: CDR1 SNHLY, CDR2 FYNNEI. V shed 8 bases, J shed 7 bases, and the junction held 10 bases outside the gene matches. The CDR3 length is 14 residues. The CDR3 bases are TGTGCCAGCTATACAGGGGCTAGGCGTGAAAAACTGTTTTTT. It translates to CASYTGARREKLFF. Using reference TRBV2 and TRBJ1-4 for the parts outside the CDR3, the full variable domain is EPEVTQTPSHQVTQMGQEVILRCVPISNHLYFYWYRQILGQKVEFLVSFYNNEISEKSEIFDDQFSVERPDGSNFTLKIRSTKLEDSAMYFCASYTGARREKLFFGSGTQLSVL.

The chain is built from TRBV7-3 and TRBJ2-5; a weak D match, TRBD2 (6 bases). Germline assignment: CDR1 SGHTA and CDR2 FQGTGA. CDR3 length: 14 amino acids. V lost 3 bases and J lost 4, with 12 bases in between. CDR3: CASSLGGGTETQYF. CDR3 DNA: TGTGCCAGCAGCTTGGGCGGCGGGACAGAGACCCAGTACTTC.

V usage is TRBV7-3 and J usage is TRBJ2-5, with D unresolved. The CDR3 runs 9 residues. V lost 6 bases, J lost 8 bases, and 4 bases lay in between. In germline, CDR1 is SGHTA, CDR2 FQGTGA. The chain's CDR3 is CASRTTQYF. The CDR3 nucleotides read TGTGCCAGCAGAACTACCCAGTACTTC.

Only one count was recorded for this clone. V and J are TRBV14 and TRBJ1-1, with 7 bases aligning to TRBD1. V shed 6 bases and J 11 bases; nucleotides not matched to a gene: 12. Germline V CDR1 and CDR2: SGHDN, FVKESK. CDR3 size: 13 residues. The DNA of the CDR3 is TGTGCCAGCAGTCTACAGACAGGGAGTTGGGCTTTCTTT. This codes for CASSLQTGSWAFF.

The rearrangement uses TRBV2 and TRBJ2-5; 12 nucleotides agree with TRBD2. V shed 3 bases and J 1 base; nucleotides not matched to a gene: 3. CDR1 SNHLY and CDR2 FYNNEI come from the germline V gene. The CDR3 sequence is 16 residues long. CDR3 sequence reads: CASSEGLAGSQETQYF. CDR3 bases: TGTGCCAGCAGTGAGGGACTAGCGGGTTCCCAAGAGACCCAGTACTTC.

CDR3 residues: CASSDEGGGLYNEQFF. The CDR3 bases are TGTGCCAGCAGTGACGAAGGCGGGGGACTCTACAATGAGCAGTTCTTC. The chain links TRBV6-1 to TRBJ2-1, with TRBD2 matching 7 bases. The germline CDR1 and CDR2 sequences are MNHNS and SASEGT. This CDR3 has 16 amino acids. The V gene end was trimmed by 3 bases and the J gene end by 3 bases; junction bases not matched to a gene: 8.

The V call is TRBV7-7, the J call TRBJ2-5; TRBD2 matches at 8 bases. The germline gives CDR1 SSHAT, CDR2 FNYEAQ (reference sequence). This CDR3 has 16 residues. Trimming cost V 2 bases and J 4 bases; bases outside gene matches: 9. The CDR3 DNA sequence: TGTGCCAGCAGCTTATCGCCGGGAGGGCCGGGAGAGACCCAGTACTTC. Translating it yields CASSLSPGGPGETQYF.

Only one count was recorded for this clone. V and J are TRBV5-4 and TRBJ2-7, with 9 bases fitting TRBD1. The CDR3 is 13 amino acids. The J segment lost 5 bases and the V segment lost 3 bases, leaving 3 bases of the junction unmatched. CDR1 and CDR2 (germline): SGHNT, YYREEE (reference sequence). CDR3 sequence reads: CASSWDREDEQYF. DNA of the CDR3: TGTGCCAGCAGCTGGGACAGGGAGGACGAGCAGTACTTC.